This T cell receptor (beta chain) was retrieved from a study of T cell repertoires in cytomegalovirus infection. The CDR3 is 13 residues long. The germline V and J ends were trimmed by 9 bases and 7 bases, with 14 bases remaining between them. CDR1 and CDR2 (germline): KGHDR, SFDVKD. TCRdb independently ran MiXCR on the reads; one entry per CDR3 protein. The sample yields 750,000 to 950,000 distinct CDR3 sequences, roughly 29% seen once. To note about this clonotype: The antigen is unknown.

The sequenced sample was cultured CD8+ T cells from PBMCs, obtained from culture after CMV antigen stimulation. The clonotype originates from a human donor in good health (CMV status not recorded). Some clones in this sample may be carry-over from other donors' samples. This rearrangement joins TRBV24-1 to TRBJ2-2; D is undetermined. DNA for the CDR3: TGTGCCACCCGACCCAGGCTTGGCGGGGAGCTGTTTTTT. It yields the protein CATRPRLGGELFF.